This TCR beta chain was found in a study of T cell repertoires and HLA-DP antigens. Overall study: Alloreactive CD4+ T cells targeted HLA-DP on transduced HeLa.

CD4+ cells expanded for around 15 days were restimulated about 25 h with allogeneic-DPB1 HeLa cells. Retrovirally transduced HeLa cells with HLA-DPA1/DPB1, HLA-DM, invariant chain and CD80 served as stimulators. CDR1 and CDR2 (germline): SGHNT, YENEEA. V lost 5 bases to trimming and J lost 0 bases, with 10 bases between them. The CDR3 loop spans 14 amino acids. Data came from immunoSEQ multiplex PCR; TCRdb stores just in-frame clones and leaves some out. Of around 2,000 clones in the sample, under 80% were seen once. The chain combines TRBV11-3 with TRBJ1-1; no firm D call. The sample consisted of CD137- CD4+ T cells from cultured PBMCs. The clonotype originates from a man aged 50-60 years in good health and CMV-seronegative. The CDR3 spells CASSVSQLNTEAFF. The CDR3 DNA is TGTGCCAGCAGCGTCTCACAACTGAACACTGAAGCTTTCTTT. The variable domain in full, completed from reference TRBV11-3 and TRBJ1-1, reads EAGVVQSPRYKIIEKKQPVAFWCNPISGHNTLYWYLQNLGQGPELLIRYENEEAVDDSQLPKDRFSAERLKGVDSTLKIQPAELGDSAVYLCASSVSQLNTEAFFGQGTRLTVV.